These 24 T cell receptor beta chains came from one sample sequenced in a study of early T cells in non-severe SARS-CoV-2 infection. TCRdb passed the 5' RACE reads through MiXCR, listing each CDR3 protein once. The table shows about 80,000 distinct CDR3 sequences, with 9% to 13% occurring only once. Sequenced material: whole blood. The source is an adult who was a healthcare worker with PCR-confirmed SARS-CoV-2 infection or an uninfected control (not recorded which).

This clonotype was recorded a few times. The chain recombines TRBV23-1 with TRBJ2-7, with D possibly matching TRBD1 (8 bases). TRBV23-1 is sorted into the ORF group, with uncertain function. The V end lost 0 bases, the J end lost 3 bases, and 21 bases lay between the germline ends. This CDR3 has 18 residues. Written as DNA, the CDR3 is TGCGCCAGCAGTCAATCAAAAGGGGGGGGACAGGACCTCTACGAGCAGTACTTC. Its translation: CASSQSKGGGQDLYEQYF.

This clonotype was found a few times. This chain uses TRBV6-1 with TRBJ2-1; tentatively, D is TRBD1 (5 bases). Germline CDR1 reads MNHNS; CDR2 reads SASEGT. This CDR3 region has 14 residues. Deletions cut 6 bases from V and 6 bases from J, with 15 bases between. As DNA, the CDR3 is TGTGCCAGCAGGACAGTCATAATGGGCAATGAGCAGTTCTTC. Translating it yields CASRTVIMGNEQFF.

This clonotype was seen ten or more times. CDR3 DNA sequence: TGTGCCTGGAGTGTACGTGGGGGTTTTGGGGCCAACGTCCTGACTTTC. Translation: CAWSVRGGFGANVLTF. The chain uses TRBV30 and TRBJ2-6; tentatively, D is TRBD1 or TRBD2 (5 bases each). Trimming stripped 0 bases from V and 3 bases from J, with 12 bases between. In germline, CDR1 is GTSNPN, CDR2 SVGIG (reference sequence). The CDR3 runs to 16 residues.

This clonotype was found many times. CDR3: CASSPPTSGGPGNTIYF. The CDR3 region has the DNA TGTGCCAGCTCACCACCAACTTCAGGGGGCCCCGGGAACACCATATATTTT. This chain joins TRBV18 and TRBJ1-3, with 8 bases fitting TRBD1. The trim removed 0 bases at V and 7 bases at J, leaving 11 bases unmatched. The germline CDR1 and CDR2 sequences are KGHSH and LQKENI. This CDR3 has 17 residues.

This clonotype has more than one count but fewer than ten. The rearrangement uses TRBV14 and TRBJ2-6, with a weak D call TRBD1 (5 bases). The CDR3 contains 13 residues. CDR1 is SGHDN, CDR2 FVKESK, per germline. V dropped 6 bases and J dropped 4 bases, with 7 bases sitting between them. The CDR3 bases are TGTGCCAGCAGTCCAGGGGGGGCCAACGTCCTGACTTTC. This translates into CASSPGGANVLTF. The full variable domain, its missing parts supplied by reference TRBV14 and TRBJ2-6, is EAGVTQFPSHSVIEKGQTVTLRCDPISGHDNLYWYRRVMGKEIKFLLHFVKESKQDESGMPNNRFLAERTGGTYSTLKVQPAELEDSGVYFCASSPGGANVLTFGAGSRLTVL.

This clonotype showed up many times. J is TRBJ2-6 and V is TRBV14; D unresolved. The germline V and J ends were trimmed by 1 base and 4 bases, with 8 bases remaining between them. CDR3 length: 15 amino acids. In germline, CDR1 is SGHDN, CDR2 FVKESK. CDR3 region: CASSQGHAGANVLTF. For the CDR3, the DNA is TGTGCCAGCAGCCAAGGGCACGCAGGGGCCAACGTCCTGACTTTC.

This clonotype was counted at least ten times. J is TRBJ1-1 and V is TRBV28; a possible D gene is TRBD1 (6 bases). CDR1 MDHEN and CDR2 SYDVKM come from the germline V gene. This CDR3 has 14 amino acids. V lost 7 bases, J lost 4 bases, and 16 bases lay in between. The CDR3 sequence is CASTHRGVGTEAFF. For the CDR3, the DNA is TGTGCCAGCACTCATAGGGGGGTTGGCACTGAAGCTTTCTTT.

This chain links TRBV7-2 with TRBJ2-3, with D maybe TRBD1 (6 bases). The CDR3 is 14 amino acids. Germline V gives CDR1 SGHTA, CDR2 FQGNSA. Trimming removed 4 bases from V and 5 bases from J, with 13 bases in between. CDR3 nucleotide sequence: TGTGCCAGCAGCTCGTACAGGGTGAGAGATACGCAGTATTTT. Translating it yields CASSSYRVRDTQYF.

At least ten counts were recorded for this clonotype. The chain joins TRBV9 to TRBJ1-3; perhaps TRBD1 as D (5 bases). The CDR3 has 15 amino acids. Germline V CDR1 and CDR2: SGDLS, YYNGEE. V dropped 1 base and J dropped 0 bases, with 8 bases sitting between them. The CDR3 DNA follows: TGTGCCAGCAGCGTAAAAGGGGACTCTGGAAACACCATATATTTT. Translating it yields CASSVKGDSGNTIYF.

This chain joins TRBV7-9 and TRBJ2-1; D possibly uses TRBD1 or TRBD2 (5 bases each). This CDR3 region has 15 residues. Deletions cut 2 bases from V and 5 bases from J, with 13 bases between. The germline CDR1 and CDR2 sequences are SEHNR and FQNEAQ (reference sequence). The CDR3 sequence is CASSLRDRTHNEQFF. CDR3 nucleotides: TGTGCCAGCAGCTTAAGGGACCGGACACACAATGAGCAGTTCTTC.

This clonotype was observed many times. This chain connects TRBV29-1 to TRBJ1-2; D is undetermined. CDR3 length equals 12 residues. The V end lost 6 bases, the J end lost 3 bases, and 11 bases lay between the germline ends. The germline V gene has CDR1 SQVTM and CDR2 ANQGSEA. The CDR3 DNA sequence: TGCAGCGTACCGAGCCGGGACTATGGCTACACCTTC. It specifies CSVPSRDYGYTF. Full variable domain (outside the CDR3, taken from reference TRBV29-1 and TRBJ1-2): SAVISQKPSRDICQRGTSLTIQCQVDSQVTMMFWYRQQPGQSLTLIATANQGSEATYESGFVIDKFPISRPNLTFSTLTVSNMSPEDSSIYLCSVPSRDYGYTFGSGTRLTVV.

This clonotype has a handful of counts. V is TRBV10-3 and J is TRBJ2-7, with TRBD2 as a possible D gene (6 bases). V dropped 6 bases and J dropped 4 bases, with 10 bases sitting between them. Germline V gives CDR1 ENHRY, CDR2 SYGVKD. The CDR3 is 12 residues long. CDR3 in amino acids: CAISGRGYEQYF. The CDR3 DNA reads TGTGCCATCAGCGGCCGGGGGTACGAGCAGTACTTC.

With respect to this clonotype: This likely stems from a read error, as it lies one base from a far larger clone. The chain is built from TRBV12-3 or TRBV12-4 and TRBJ2-3; no reliable D call. This CDR3 is 12 amino acids long. The DNA for the CDR3 is TGTGCCAGCAGCTTTAGCACAGATACGCAGTGTTTT. Translated: CASSFSTDTQCF.

This clonotype was found a few times. The chain combines TRBV28 with TRBJ2-1, with D possibly being TRBD1 (6 bases). From germline, CDR1 is MDHEN and CDR2 SYDVKM. With 5 bases removed from V and 3 bases from J, the gap between germline ends came to 20 bases. The CDR3 extends over 17 amino acids. The CDR3 coding sequence is TGTGCCAGCAGTCCTGGGACACCCGAAGGGATCTACAATGAGCAGTTCTTC. Protein product: CASSPGTPEGIYNEQFF.

This clonotype appeared many times. The gene calls are TRBV5-1 and TRBJ1-1, with D uncertain. Trimming stripped 0 bases from V and 1 base from J, with 16 bases between. This CDR3 comprises 17 residues. The germline V gene has CDR1 SGHRS and CDR2 YFSETQ. The CDR3 DNA is TGCGCCAGCAGCTTGGCCGGAATAATGAGAGAGAACACTGAAGCTTTCTTT. Translation gives CASSLAGIMRENTEAFF.

At least ten counts were recorded for this clonotype. The rearrangement links TRBV3-1 to TRBJ1-1, with a weak D call TRBD1 (6 bases). Trimming left V 2 bases short and J 6 bases short, with 22 bases between. CDR3 size: 17 residues. The germline V gene has CDR1 LGHDT and CDR2 YNNKEL (reference sequence). The CDR3 sequence: CASSQLGTGPRGSEAFF. The CDR3 bases are TGTGCCAGCAGCCAACTAGGAACAGGGCCAAGAGGGTCTGAAGCTTTCTTT.

This clonotype occurred many times. The V gene is TRBV2, the J gene TRBJ1-6; 8 nucleotides agree with TRBD1. The CDR3 is 13 residues long. Germline V gene lookup returns CDR1 SNHLY and CDR2 FYNNEI. The trim removed 6 bases at V and 7 bases at J, leaving 2 bases unmatched. The CDR3 DNA is TGTGCCAGCAGCAGGGACAGGAATTCACCCCTCCACTTT. This translates into CASSRDRNSPLHF.

This clonotype was recorded a few times. The rearrangement joins TRBV2 to TRBJ2-1, with 8 bases that match TRBD2. CDR1 is SNHLY, CDR2 FYNNEI, per germline. The ends lost 6 bases at V and 7 bases at J; junction bases unmatched: 5. The CDR3 runs 13 residues. The CDR3 bases are TGTGCCAGCAGCCTGGGACTAGTGAATGAGCAGTTCTTC. Translating gives CASSLGLVNEQFF.

This clonotype was observed a few times. The J gene is TRBJ2-2, the V gene TRBV10-3, with 8 bases that match TRBD2. The CDR3 has 18 amino acids. CDR1 ENHRY and CDR2 SYGVKD come from the germline V gene. V was clipped by 4 bases and J by 2 bases; unmatched bases: 12. The CDR3 loop reads CAISGVLLADFNTGELFF. The DNA of the CDR3 is TGTGCCATCAGTGGCGTCCTACTAGCGGACTTTAACACCGGGGAGCTGTTTTTT.

Only a few counts were recorded for this clonotype. The genes are TRBV5-1 and TRBJ1-1; tentatively, D is TRBD1 (6 bases). This CDR3 is built from 13 residues. Per the germline V gene, CDR1 is SGHRS and CDR2 is YFSETQ. V shed 3 bases and J shed 5 bases, with 11 bases lying between them. CDR3 sequence: CASSSYRETEAFF. The CDR3 nucleotides read TGCGCCAGCAGCTCCTACAGGGAGACTGAAGCTTTCTTT. The full variable domain, with the rest looked up from reference TRBV5-1 and TRBJ1-1, is KAGVTQTPRYLIKTRGQQVTLSCSPISGHRSVSWYQQTPGQGLQFLFEYFSETQRNKGNFPGRFSGRQFSNSRSEMNVSTLELGDSALYLCASSSYRETEAFFGQGTRLTVV.

The chain couples TRBV7-2 to TRBJ2-7; D uncertain. V was trimmed by 0 bases and J by 6 bases, leaving 6 bases between them. Germline V gene sequence: CDR1 SGHTA, CDR2 FQGNSA. This CDR3 contains 12 residues. The CDR3 sequence is CASSLALGEQYF. In DNA form, the CDR3 reads TGTGCCAGCAGCTTAGCACTTGGCGAGCAGTACTTC.

The chain employs TRBV6-5 and TRBJ2-3; D is uncertain. V lost 0 bases to trimming and J lost 1 base, with 5 bases between them. The CDR3 sequence is 14 residues long. Germline-derived CDR1 and CDR2 are MNHEY and SVGAGI. DNA for the CDR3: TGTGCCAGCAGTTACTCCACAGGCACAGATACGCAGTATTTT. Protein: CASSYSTGTDTQYF.

V gene TRBV5-4 combines with J gene TRBJ2-5, with unresolved D. Germline CDR1 SGHNT, CDR2 YYREEE (reference sequence). The CDR3 length is 12 residues. Deletions cut 4 bases from V and 4 bases from J, with 8 bases between. The CDR3 region has the DNA TGTGCCAGCAGCGCAACACGAGAGACCCAGTACTTC. Its translation is CASSATRETQYF.

This clonotype has a count of ten or more. V usage is TRBV29-1 and J usage is TRBJ1-4, with no clear D. CDR1 and CDR2 from the germline V gene are SQVTM and ANQGSEA. Trimming pared 5 bases from V and 5 bases from J, leaving 6 bases between. The length of the CDR3 is 11 residues. This CDR3 is CSVSSNEKLFF. The DNA of the CDR3 is TGCAGCGTTAGCAGCAATGAAAAACTGTTTTTT.